This TCR beta chain was found in a study of cytomegalovirus exposure and HLA in healthy donors. Notes on the study in general: Cytomegalovirus association was assigned to approximately 160 TCR beta chains.

Vbeta (60) and Jbeta (13) primers were used in the PCR. Clones were sequenced by immunoSEQ multiplex PCR, and TCRdb holds only the in-frame ones, with some missing. The table includes 150,000 to 200,000 clones, roughly four fifths detected once. Per the germline V gene, CDR1 is SEHNR and CDR2 is FQNEAQ (reference sequence). The CDR3 is 12 amino acids. The V end was cut by 3 bases, the J end by 7 bases, with 6 bases between. Comment on this clone: Its antigen is still unknown.

This TCR was recovered from a man younger than 35 in good health and CMV-seronegative. The chain carries TRBV7-9 and TRBJ2-2; D is undetermined. Sequences were obtained from PBMCs. CDR3 DNA: TGTGCCAGCAGCTTGGCGGTCGGGGAGCTGTTTTTT. It encodes CASSLAVGELFF.